The clone carrying this T cell receptor beta chain has only a few counts. Its antigen is undetermined. These data originate in a study of blood T cells in healthy people across ages. Background on the study: Template-switching capture recovered about one barcoded beta molecule per two T cells.

Regarding the study as a whole: Diversity was higher, and naive CD4+ cells more numerous, in long-lived donors than in aged donors.

Primers used in a second PCR of roughly 7 to 11 cycles were a sample-barcoded 5' primer and a J-beta primer mix. The authors tagged each cDNA molecule using a template-switch adaptor with 12 random nucleotides. MiXCR was run by TCRdb on the 5' RACE reads, yielding one entry per CDR3 protein. In the table there are around 850,000 distinct CDR3 sequences, about 34% of which are singletons. The CDR3 has 11 amino acids. The ends were cut back, 8 bases at V and 2 bases at J, with 9 bases in the middle. From germline, CDR1 is GTSNPN and CDR2 SVGIG (reference sequence). This TCR came from a man between 18 and 29 years old in good health. The chain combines TRBV30 with TRBJ1-1; D not certain. The sample was blood. CDR3 coding DNA: TGTGCCGCCCAAGAAAACACTGAAGCTTTCTTT. Protein sequence: CAAQENTEAFF.